This TCR beta chain was identified during a study of T-cell reconstitution after alpha-beta-depleted transplantation in children. From germline, CDR1 is SGHTA and CDR2 FQGNSA. The CDR3 runs 15 residues. Germline trimming cut 4 bases from V and 4 bases from J; bases unmatched to any gene: 8. The authors prepared the TCRbeta library with unique molecular identifiers. TCRdb processed the PCR reads anew with MiXCR; each CDR3 protein has one entry. The sample includes some 500,000 distinct CDR3 sequences, approximately 16% of them seen just once. This clonotype was observed a few times. Sequencing used PBMCs from the stem cell graft donor, obtained from the stem cell graft. V gene TRBV7-2 combines with J gene TRBJ1-2, with TRBD1 matching over 8 bases. This TCR was recovered from a human donor who donated a stem cell graft to a child with acute lymphoblastic leukemia. CDR3 bases: TGTGCCAGCAGCTACCAAGGACAGGGAACCTATGGCTACACCTTC. Translating gives CASSYQGQGTYGYTF.